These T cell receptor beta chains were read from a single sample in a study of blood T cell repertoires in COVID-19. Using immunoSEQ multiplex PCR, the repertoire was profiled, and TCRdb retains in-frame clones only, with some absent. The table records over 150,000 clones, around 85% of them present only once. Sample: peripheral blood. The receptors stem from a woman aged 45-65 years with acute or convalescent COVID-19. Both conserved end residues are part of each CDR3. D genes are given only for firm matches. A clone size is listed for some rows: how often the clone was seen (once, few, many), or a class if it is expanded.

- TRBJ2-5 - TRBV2 CASSERRKTQYF TGTGCCAGCAGTGAACGGCGGAAGACCCAGTACTTC
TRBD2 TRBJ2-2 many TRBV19 CASIMASGGFTGELFF TGTGCCAGTATTATGGCTAGCGGGGGATTCACCGGGGAGCTGTTTTTT
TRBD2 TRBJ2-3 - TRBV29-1 CSVGPSGSTDTQYF TGCAGCGTTGGGCCTAGCGGGAGCACAGATACGCAGTATTTT
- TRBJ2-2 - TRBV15 CATSWRTGGTGELFF TGTGCCACCAGCTGGAGGACGGGTGGGACCGGGGAGCTGTTTTTT
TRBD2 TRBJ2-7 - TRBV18 CASSPPASGVYEQYF TGTGCCAGCTCACCACCGGCTAGCGGGGTCTACGAGCAGTACTTC
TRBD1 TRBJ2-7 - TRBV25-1 CASMTDRGPYEQYF TGTGCCAGCATGACAGACAGGGGGCCCTACGAGCAGTACTTC
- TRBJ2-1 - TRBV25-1 CASSEGGSGRSYNEQFF TGTGCCAGCAGTGAAGGCGGTAGCGGACGTTCCTACAATGAGCAGTTCTTC
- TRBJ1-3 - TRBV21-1 CASSKVRPNSGNTIYF TGTGCCAGCAGCAAAGTGAGGCCGAACTCTGGAAACACCATATATTTT
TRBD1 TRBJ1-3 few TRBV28 CASSSHVQGAHSGNTIYF TGTGCCAGCAGTTCACACGTACAGGGGGCCCACTCTGGAAACACCATATATTTT
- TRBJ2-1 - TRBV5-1 CASSFEGSWQFF TGCGCCAGCAGCTTTGAGGGATCCTGGCAGTTCTTC
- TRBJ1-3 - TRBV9 CASSPLGNTIYF TGTGCCAGCAGCCCCCTTGGAAACACCATATATTTT
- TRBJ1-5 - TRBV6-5 CASRPQGGGNQPQHF TGTGCCAGCAGACCGCAGGGAGGGGGCAATCAGCCCCAGCATTTT
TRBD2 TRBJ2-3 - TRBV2 CASSERLAGGQSTDTQYF TGTGCCAGCAGTGAAAGACTAGCGGGAGGGCAGAGCACAGATACGCAGTATTTT
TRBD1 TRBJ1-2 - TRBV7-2 CASSRARQGVGGYTF TGTGCCAGCAGCCGCGCACGGCAGGGGGTTGGAGGCTACACCTTC
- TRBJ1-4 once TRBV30 CAWSVHGGEKLFF TGTGCCTGGAGTGTACATGGTGGTGAAAAACTGTTTTTT
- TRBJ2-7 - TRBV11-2 CASSLVTTPGVPYEQYF TGTGCCAGCAGCTTAGTTACGACCCCAGGTGTCCCCTACGAGCAGTACTTC
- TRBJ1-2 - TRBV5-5 CASSLAVNYGYTF TGTGCCAGCAGCTTGGCGGTTAACTATGGCTACACCTTC
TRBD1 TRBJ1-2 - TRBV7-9 CASSLGGQARYTF TGTGCCAGCAGCTTAGGTGGACAGGCCCGCTACACCTTC
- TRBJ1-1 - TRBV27 CASSLGGGYTEAFF TGTGCCAGCAGTTTGGGTGGGGGCTACACTGAAGCTTTCTTT
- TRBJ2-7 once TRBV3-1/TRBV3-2 CASSLMGLGSMHF TGTGCCAGCAGCCTCATGGGCCTTGGGAGTATGCACTTC
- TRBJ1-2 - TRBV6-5 CASSYTGNYGYTF TGTGCCAGCAGTTACACCGGGAACTATGGCTACACCTTC
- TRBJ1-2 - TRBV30 CAWSLGTRIHGYTF TGTGCCTGGAGTTTAGGGACAAGAATCCATGGCTACACCTTC
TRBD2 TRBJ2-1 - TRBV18 CASAETSGRFYNEQFF TGTGCCAGTGCGGAGACTAGCGGGAGGTTCTACAATGAGCAGTTCTTC
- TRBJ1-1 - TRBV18 CASSLQGGGGTEAFF TGTGCCAGCTCACTCCAGGGCGGGGGGGGCACTGAAGCTTTCTTT
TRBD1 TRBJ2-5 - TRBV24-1 CATSEGPGRTGKETQYF TGTGCCACCAGTGAAGGCCCCGGCCGGACAGGGAAAGAGACCCAGTACTTC
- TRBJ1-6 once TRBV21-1 CASSKRRVNSDNSPLHF TGTGCCAGCAGCAAAAGGAGGGTAAATTCGGATAATTCACCCCTCCACTTT
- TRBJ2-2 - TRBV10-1 CASSEQVAGELFF TGCGCCAGCAGTGAGCAGGTGGCCGGGGAGCTGTTTTTT
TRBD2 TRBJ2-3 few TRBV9 CASSVLAGVTDTQYF TGTGCCAGCAGCGTGCTAGCGGGAGTAACAGATACGCAGTATTTT
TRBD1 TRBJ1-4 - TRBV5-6 CASSRGQGEKLFF TGTGCCAGCAGCCGCGGACAGGGAGAAAAACTGTTTTTT
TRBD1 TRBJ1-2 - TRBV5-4 CASSPGQGIYGYTF TGTGCCAGCAGCCCGGGACAGGGAATCTATGGCTACACCTTC
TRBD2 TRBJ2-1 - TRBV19 CASTLGTSGSNEQFF TGTGCCAGTACGCTCGGGACTAGCGGGAGTAATGAGCAGTTCTTC
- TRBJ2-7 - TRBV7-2 CASTQGLQRHEQYF TGTGCCAGCACCCAGGGCCTACAGAGGCACGAGCAGTACTTC
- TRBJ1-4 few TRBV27 CASSLWGANEKLFF TGTGCCAGCAGTTTATGGGGGGCTAATGAAAAACTGTTTTTT
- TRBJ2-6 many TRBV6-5 CASKRGHGANVLTF TGTGCCAGCAAGCGGGGACATGGGGCCAACGTCCTGACTTTC
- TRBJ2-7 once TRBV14 CASSLLGGERGEQYF TGTGCCAGCAGCCTACTGGGGGGAGAAAGAGGCGAGCAGTACTTC
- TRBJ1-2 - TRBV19 CASSMAEGYGYTF TGTGCCAGTAGTATGGCGGAAGGATATGGCTACACCTTC
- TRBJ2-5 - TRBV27 CASSRSNLANQETQYF TGTGCCAGCAGTCGCTCCAACCTAGCGAACCAAGAGACCCAGTACTTC
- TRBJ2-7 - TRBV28 CASSSDSSSYEQYF TGTGCCAGCAGTTCGGACAGCAGCTCCTACGAGCAGTACTTC
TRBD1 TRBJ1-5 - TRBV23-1 CASSLPGQGNQPQHF TGCGCCAGCAGTCTCCCGGGACAGGGCAACCAGCCCCAGCATTTT
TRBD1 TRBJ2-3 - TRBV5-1 CASSSEGGQGPDTQYF TGCGCCAGCAGCTCGGAGGGCGGACAGGGGCCAGATACGCAGTATTTT
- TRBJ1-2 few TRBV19 CASSMGRQFYGYTF TGTGCCAGTAGTATGGGTCGACAGTTCTATGGCTACACCTTC
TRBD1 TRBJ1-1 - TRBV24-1 CATSDPPGGKAFF TGTGCCACCAGTGACCCTCCAGGGGGCAAAGCTTTCTTT
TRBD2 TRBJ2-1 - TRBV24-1 CATSDGAGVTYNEQFF TGTGCCACCAGTGATGGCGCGGGAGTCACCTACAATGAGCAGTTCTTC
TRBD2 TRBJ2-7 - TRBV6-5 CASSLAGEQYF TGTGCCAGCAGTTTAGCGGGGGAGCAGTACTTC
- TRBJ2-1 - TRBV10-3 CAISDRVLYNEQFF TGTGCCATCAGTGACCGAGTCCTATACAATGAGCAGTTCTTC
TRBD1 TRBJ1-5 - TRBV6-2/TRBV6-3 CASSLQGAGSNQPQHF TGTGCCAGCAGTCTACAGGGGGCAGGGAGCAATCAGCCCCAGCATTTT